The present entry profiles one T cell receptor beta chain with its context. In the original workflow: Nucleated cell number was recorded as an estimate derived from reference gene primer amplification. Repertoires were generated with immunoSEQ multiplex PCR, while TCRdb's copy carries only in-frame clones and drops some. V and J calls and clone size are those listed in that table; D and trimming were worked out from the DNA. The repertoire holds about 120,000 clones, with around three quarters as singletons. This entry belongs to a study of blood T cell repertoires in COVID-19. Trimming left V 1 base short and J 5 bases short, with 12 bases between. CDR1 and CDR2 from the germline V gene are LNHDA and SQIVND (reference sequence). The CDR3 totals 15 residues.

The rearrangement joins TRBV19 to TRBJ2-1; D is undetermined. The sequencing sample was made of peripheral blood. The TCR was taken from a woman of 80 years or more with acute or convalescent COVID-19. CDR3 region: CASSIGAPPDNEQFF. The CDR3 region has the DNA TGTGCCAGTAGTATAGGGGCCCCGCCGGACAATGAGCAGTTCTTC.